The 21 T cell receptor beta chains listed next were all sequenced from one sample in a study of blood T cell repertoires in COVID-19. Sequencing used immunoSEQ multiplex PCR; TCRdb keeps in-frame clones, though not all of them. The sample contains 48,000 or so clones, more than 70% of which appear only once. Sequenced material: peripheral blood. These receptors all come from a woman aged 55-69 years with acute or convalescent COVID-19.

This chain joins TRBV29-1 and TRBJ2-6; D perhaps matches TRBD1 (5 bases). The ends were cut back, 3 bases at V and 3 bases at J, with 12 bases in the middle. Germline V CDR1 and CDR2: SQVTM, ANQGSEA. The CDR3 length is 15 residues. This CDR3 is CSVDLPGRGANVLTF. The DNA for the CDR3 is TGCAGCGTTGACCTCCCAGGGCGTGGGGCCAACGTCCTGACTTTC.

This chain uses TRBV7-8 with TRBJ2-7; a possible D gene is TRBD2 (6 bases). There are 17 residues in the CDR3. The V gene's germline CDR1 is SGHVS and CDR2 FQNEAQ. The germline V and J ends were trimmed by 5 bases and 5 bases, with 25 bases remaining between them. The CDR3 sequence: CASSLKAGGLVVDEQYF. CDR3 in DNA: TGTGCCAGCAGCCTGAAGGCCGGGGGTTTAGTGGTGGACGAGCAGTACTTC.

The sample holds a few counts of this clone. The chain employs TRBV6-5 and TRBJ2-1; D unresolved. Germline CDR1 is MNHEY and CDR2 is SVGAGI. CDR3 size: 13 residues. V lost 5 bases to trimming and J lost 11 bases, with 16 bases between them. DNA of the CDR3: TGTGCCAGCAGTCCGCCATCGGTTAAAAAGCAGTTCTTC. It specifies CASSPPSVKKQFF.

This chain uses TRBV2 with TRBJ1-2; D gene uncertain. CDR3 length: 17 residues. Per germline, CDR1 SNHLY and CDR2 FYNNEI. Between the trimmed V and J ends, which lost 7 bases and 8 bases, there was a span of 29 bases. The CDR3 reads CASTPSTVLTRVVGYTF. CDR3 bases: TGTGCCAGCACCCCGTCGACGGTCCTAACGAGGGTCGTAGGCTACACCTTC. Using reference TRBV2 and TRBJ1-2 for the parts outside the CDR3, the full variable domain is EPEVTQTPSHQVTQMGQEVILRCVPISNHLYFYWYRQILGQKVEFLVSFYNNEISEKSEIFDDQFSVERPDGSNFTLKIRSTKLEDSAMYFCASTPSTVLTRVVGYTFGSGTRLTVV.

The V call is TRBV27, the J call TRBJ1-4; D is unresolved. The V and J ends lost 3 bases and 8 bases respectively, with 10 bases between them. CDR1 MNHEY and CDR2 SMNVEV come from the germline V gene (reference sequence). The CDR3 consists of 13 residues. CDR3 sequence (DNA): TGTGCCAGCAGTTTCTCGGGTTTCGAAAAACTGTTTTTT. It yields the protein CASSFSGFEKLFF.

DNA of the CDR3: TGTGCCAGCAGCCCGACTATTTTCACAGATACGCAGTATTTT. Its protein product is CASSPTIFTDTQYF. This chain joins TRBV9 and TRBJ2-3, with D possibly being TRBD2 (5 bases). V was clipped by 4 bases and J by 2 bases, with 11 bases between them. CDR3 length: 14 amino acids. The V gene's germline CDR1 is SGDLS and CDR2 YYNGEE.

This clone was detected only a few times. This chain connects TRBV19 to TRBJ1-1, with 7 bases identical to TRBD1. The CDR3 runs to 16 residues. Germline V lookup: CDR1 LNHDA, CDR2 SQIVND (reference sequence). Trimming at V came to 1 base and at J to 2 bases, leaving 7 bases not matched to a gene. DNA of the CDR3: TGTGCCAGTAGTATAGTAGGTGCAGGGGGAAACACTGAAGCTTTCTTT. As protein: CASSIVGAGGNTEAFF.

This clone has just one count. CDR3 DNA sequence: TGTGCCAGTAGTACAGGGACAGGCGGACGAAACACCATATATTTT. As protein: CASSTGTGGRNTIYF. The V and J genes are TRBV19 and TRBJ1-3; 8 nucleotides align to TRBD1. Germline-derived CDR1 and CDR2 are LNHDA and SQIVND (reference sequence). V shed 4 bases, J shed 5 bases, and the junction held 7 bases outside the gene matches. CDR3 size: 15 residues.

This clone was counted once. The rearrangement joins TRBV5-1 to TRBJ2-7; D is ambiguous. Between the trimmed V and J ends, which lost 4 bases and 2 bases, there was a span of 10 bases. Germline loops: CDR1 SGHRS, CDR2 YFSETQ. The CDR3 is 13 residues long. CDR3 in DNA: TGCGCCAGCAGCCGAGACTTGGCCTACGAGCAGTACTTC. Amino acid sequence: CASSRDLAYEQYF.

This chain uses TRBV5-4 with TRBJ2-7; D might be TRBD2 (6 bases). Germline V gene data show CDR1 as SGHNT and CDR2 as YYREEE (reference sequence). The length of the CDR3 is 14 residues. Trimming left V 4 bases short and J 2 bases short, with 13 bases between. The CDR3 DNA reads as TGTGCCAGCAGCCTTACCGGGAGCCCCTACGAGCAGTACTTC. Amino acid sequence: CASSLTGSPYEQYF.

The chain is built from TRBV20-1 and TRBJ1-2; tentative D call: TRBD1 (6 bases). This CDR3 is 12 amino acids long. The germline V and J ends were trimmed by 3 bases and 4 bases, with 9 bases remaining between them. CDR1 is DFQATT, CDR2 SNEGSKA, per germline (reference sequence). This CDR3 is CSASRGGYGYTF. The CDR3 DNA reads as TGCAGTGCTAGTAGGGGGGGCTATGGCTACACCTTC.

The sample holds one count of this clone. The chain couples TRBV15 to TRBJ2-1; the match to TRBD2 covers 8 bases. The CDR3 spans 15 residues. V lost 5 bases and J lost 1; bases outside the gene matches: 4. In germline, CDR1 is LNHNV, CDR2 YYDKDF (reference sequence). The CDR3 DNA reads TGTGCCACCAGCGGAACTAGCGGTTCCTACAATGAGCAGTTCTTC. Translated: CATSGTSGSYNEQFF. The full variable domain, rest sourced from reference TRBV15 and TRBJ2-1, is DAMVIQNPRYQVTQFGKPVTLSCSQTLNHNVMYWYQQKSSQAPKLLFHYYDKDFNNEADTPDNFQSRRPNTSFCFLDIRSPGLGDTAMYLCATSGTSGSYNEQFFGPGTRLTVL.

The chain recombines TRBV20-1 with TRBJ2-1, with 7 positions matching TRBD2. The J segment lost 5 bases and the V segment lost 3 bases, leaving 4 bases of the junction unmatched. This CDR3 region has 13 residues. Per the germline V gene, CDR1 is DFQATT and CDR2 is SNEGSKA (reference sequence). In DNA, the CDR3 is TGCAGTGCTAGTATGGGAGGGGACAATGAGCAGTTCTTC. Amino acids: CSASMGGDNEQFF.

V is TRBV5-4 and J is TRBJ1-2; TRBD1 is a possible D gene (5 bases). Germline CDR1 is SGHNT and CDR2 is YYREEE (reference sequence). The CDR3 spans 15 residues. Trimming took off 1 base at V and 5 bases at J, with 15 bases between the two ends. This CDR3 reads CASSLPNGAQYGYTF. CDR3 nucleotide sequence: TGTGCCAGCAGCTTGCCGAATGGGGCACAGTATGGCTACACCTTC.

The V call is TRBV18, the J call TRBJ2-5; D perhaps matches TRBD2 (6 bases). The germline CDR1 and CDR2 sequences are KGHSH and LQKENI. The CDR3 loop spans 13 amino acids. The V end was cut by 1 base, the J end by 3 bases, with 6 bases between. The CDR3 coding sequence is TGTGCCAGCTCACCACGGGGGGAAGAGACCCAGTACTTC. Translating it yields CASSPRGEETQYF.

The CDR3 loop is CASSTKRDWESDTQYF. The DNA of the CDR3 is TGTGCCAGCAGCACAAAACGGGACTGGGAGTCTGATACGCAGTATTTT. The chain is built from TRBV5-4 and TRBJ2-3; D is perhaps TRBD2 (6 bases). This CDR3 has 16 residues. V lost 4 bases, J lost 6 bases, and 21 bases lay in between. Germline CDR1 and CDR2: SGHNT and YYREEE (reference sequence).

The V gene is TRBV19, the J gene TRBJ2-2; D unresolved. The germline V gene encodes CDR1 LNHDA and CDR2 SQIVND (reference sequence). There are 13 residues in the CDR3. Trimming shortened V by 6 bases and J by 1 base, and 6 bases separated the two germline ends. In DNA, the CDR3 is TGTGCCAGTAGGAGACAGAACACCGGGGAGCTGTTTTTT. Amino acids: CASRRQNTGELFF. Drawing the rest from reference TRBV19 and TRBJ2-2, the complete variable domain is DGGITQSPKYLFRKEGQNVTLSCEQNLNHDAMYWYRQDPGQGLRLIYYSQIVNDFQKGDIAEGYSVSREKKESFPLTVTSAQKNPTAFYLCASRRQNTGELFFGEGSRLTVL.

This chain connects TRBV30 to TRBJ2-1; maybe TRBD2 (5 bases). Germline assignment: CDR1 GTSNPN and CDR2 SVGIG (reference sequence). The CDR3 loop spans 15 amino acids. Trimming shortened V by 1 base and J by 0 bases, and 10 bases separated the two germline ends. The CDR3: CAWSGERSSYNEQFF. DNA for the CDR3: TGTGCCTGGAGTGGGGAGAGAAGCTCCTACAATGAGCAGTTCTTC.

The rearrangement joins TRBV14 to TRBJ1-2, with D unclear. The germline V and J ends were trimmed by 4 bases and 2 bases, with 8 bases remaining between them. The CDR3 contains 13 residues. Germline loops: CDR1 SGHDN, CDR2 FVKESK. The CDR3 reads CASSPFGNYGYTF. CDR3 sequence (DNA): TGTGCCAGCAGCCCCTTCGGGAACTATGGCTACACCTTC.

The gene calls are TRBV30 and TRBJ2-3, with a possible D match to TRBD2 (7 bases). Looked up from germline, CDR1 is GTSNPN and CDR2 is SVGIG (reference sequence). This CDR3 is 17 amino acids long. Trimming left V 0 bases short and J 2 bases short, with 18 bases between. The CDR3 protein is CAWSVQGSGLLTDTQYF. The CDR3 DNA reads as TGTGCCTGGAGTGTACAGGGTTCGGGACTACTCACAGATACGCAGTATTTT.

The V and J genes are TRBV7-2 and TRBJ1-3, with D possibly being TRBD1 (5 bases). The CDR3 is made up of 16 amino acids. Germline-derived CDR1 and CDR2 are SGHTA and FQGNSA. Between the trimmed V and J ends, which lost 1 base and 0 bases, there was a span of 10 bases. The CDR3 DNA follows: TGTGCCAGCAGCTTAGGGGCAGGGTACTCTGGAAACACCATATATTTT. Its translation is CASSLGAGYSGNTIYF.